The 18 T cell receptor beta chains listed next were all sequenced from one sample in a study of T cell repertoires in cytomegalovirus infection. TCRdb passed the reads through MiXCR, listing each CDR3 protein once. The sample lists hundreds of thousands of distinct CDR3 sequences; roughly 31% were seen once. The antigens of these receptors remain unknown. Sequencing used cultured CD8+ T cells from PBMCs, obtained from culture after CMV antigen stimulation. These receptors were obtained from a human donor in good health (CMV status not recorded). Some clones in this sample may be carry-over from other donors' samples.

This clonotype came up many times. The rearrangement uses TRBV7-6 and TRBJ1-3; no clear D. CDR3 length equals 14 residues. Trimming took 5 bases from V and 0 from J, leaving 8 bases between them. The germline V gene encodes CDR1 SGHVS and CDR2 FNYEAQ. The CDR3 spells CASSRGSSGNTIYF. In DNA form, the CDR3 reads TGTGCCAGCAGCCGCGGGTCCTCTGGAAACACCATATATTTT.

This chain connects TRBV6-5 to TRBJ2-1, with D perhaps matching TRBD2 (5 bases). Trimming shortened V by 6 bases and J by 4 bases, and 16 bases separated the two germline ends. Germline V lookup: CDR1 MNHEY, CDR2 SVGAGI. This CDR3 is 15 amino acids long. The CDR3 spells CASSTASPGYNEQFF. The CDR3 coding sequence is TGTGCCAGCAGCACAGCTAGCCCCGGATACAATGAGCAGTTCTTC.

This clonotype has a handful of counts. The chain combines TRBV28 with TRBJ2-7; 10 nucleotides agree with TRBD1. The ends lost 7 bases at V and 4 bases at J; junction bases unmatched: 7. Germline CDR1 and CDR2: MDHEN and SYDVKM. The CDR3 runs 14 residues. As DNA, the CDR3 is TGTGCCAGCACCCTGGACAGGGGGTTTTACGAGCAGTACTTC. Translated, it gives CASTLDRGFYEQYF.

The chain combines TRBV5-4 with TRBJ2-7; D is possibly TRBD2 (6 bases). The V end lost 4 bases, the J end lost 2 bases, and 16 bases lay between the germline ends. CDR1 SGHNT and CDR2 YYREEE come from the germline V gene (reference sequence). This CDR3 has 15 residues. CDR3: CASSLGRGVPYEQYV. The CDR3 bases are TGTGCCAGCAGCCTCGGGCGGGGTGTCCCCTACGAGCAGTACGTC.

This clonotype was observed at least ten times. The chain couples TRBV7-9 to TRBJ2-1; TRBD1 might be the D (6 bases). The germline V gene encodes CDR1 SEHNR and CDR2 FQNEAQ (reference sequence). The CDR3 totals 14 residues. Trimming left V 4 bases short and J 4 bases short, with 11 bases between. The CDR3 sequence: CASSSPGQYNEQFF. In DNA form, the CDR3 reads TGTGCCAGCAGCTCCCCCGGACAGTACAATGAGCAGTTCTTC.

In this sample, this clonotype turned up a few times. The chain links TRBV7-2 to TRBJ2-2; a weak D match, TRBD1 (6 bases). From germline, CDR1 is SGHTA and CDR2 FQGNSA. The length of the CDR3 is 18 residues. V lost 5 bases to trimming and J lost 5 bases, with 24 bases between them. The CDR3 is CASSPRTETIVGTGELFF. The CDR3 DNA reads as TGTGCCAGCAGCCCCCGGACAGAAACCATTGTCGGAACCGGGGAGCTGTTTTTT.

This clonotype occurred a few times. The chain uses TRBV27 and TRBJ2-1; TRBD2 matches 9 bases. Germline CDR1 and CDR2: MNHEY and SMNVEV (reference sequence). This CDR3 region has 15 residues. With V trimmed by 3 bases and J by 4 bases, 4 bases remained unmatched. The CDR3 protein is CASSFGLAGYNEQFF. The CDR3 DNA sequence: TGTGCCAGCAGTTTCGGGCTAGCGGGGTACAATGAGCAGTTCTTC.

CDR3 region: CASSFRGANEKLFF. CDR3 nucleotide sequence: TGTGCCAGCAGTTTCAGGGGGGCTAATGAAAAACTGTTTTTT. This chain links TRBV28 with TRBJ1-4, with 7 bases that match TRBD1. J gave up 3 bases and V 3 bases, and 1 base lay outside the gene matches. CDR1 and CDR2 (germline): MDHEN, SYDVKM. The CDR3 runs 14 residues. Full variable domain (remainder filled in from reference TRBV28 and TRBJ1-4): DVKVTQSSRYLVKRTGEKVFLECVQDMDHENMFWYRQDPGLGLRLIYFSYDVKMKEKGDIPEGYSVSREKKERFSLILESASTNQTSMYLCASSFRGANEKLFFGSGTQLSVL.

This clonotype was counted at least ten times. The chain carries TRBV7-8 and TRBJ2-1; D ambiguous. V was trimmed by 5 bases and J by 9 bases, leaving 20 bases between them. The germline CDR1 and CDR2 sequences are SGHVS and FQNEAQ. The CDR3 contains 15 residues. DNA of the CDR3: TGTGCCAGCAGCCCACCCCATTCCCTTCGTGGTGAGCAGTTCTTC. Its translation: CASSPPHSLRGEQFF.

This clonotype was seen a few times. CDR3 loop: CSANPQVGSLRHGADTQYF. The DNA of the CDR3 is TGCAGTGCGAACCCCCAAGTCGGATCCCTGAGGCACGGGGCAGATACGCAGTATTTT. The chain uses TRBV20-1 and TRBJ2-3; D possibly corresponds to TRBD2 (5 bases). This CDR3 has 19 residues. The germline gives CDR1 DFQATT, CDR2 SNEGSKA (reference sequence). With 6 bases removed from V and 4 bases from J, the gap between germline ends came to 32 bases.

In the case of this clonotype: A junction boundary mismatches the germline segment, possibly from a read error. The gene calls are TRBV27 and TRBJ2-2; 11 bases align to TRBD1. The germline CDR1 and CDR2 sequences are MNHEY and SMNVEV (reference sequence). CDR3 length equals 17 residues. Written as DNA, the CDR3 is TGTGCCAGCAGTTTCCCCTCGGGACAGGGGGAGGGCGGGGAGCTGGTTTTT. It yields the protein CASSFPSGQGEGGELVF.

This clonotype was seen only a few times. CDR3 sequence: CAISEFGGTRGYTF. The CDR3, as DNA: TGTGCCATCAGTGAGTTCGGTGGAACCAGGGGCTACACCTTC. The V and J genes are TRBV10-3 and TRBJ1-2; D remains ambiguous. Germline CDR1 ENHRY, CDR2 SYGVKD. V lost 1 base and J lost 8, with 14 bases in between. The CDR3 loop spans 14 amino acids.

This clonotype was counted between two and nine times. The chain is built from TRBV15 and TRBJ1-5, with 12 bases lining up with TRBD1. Germline assignment: CDR1 LNHNV and CDR2 YYDKDF (reference sequence). V dropped 5 bases and J dropped 4; count of bases not matched to a gene: 6. The CDR3 totals 16 residues. CDR3 amino acids: CATSGRDRGLNQPQHF. The CDR3 DNA follows: TGTGCCACCAGCGGCCGGGACAGGGGGCTTAATCAGCCCCAGCATTTT.

In this sample, this clonotype turned up a few times. This chain joins TRBV7-8 and TRBJ2-1; 8 bases fit TRBD2. The CDR3 is 17 residues long. Trimming at V came to 1 base and at J to 0 bases, leaving 5 bases not matched to a gene. The V gene's germline CDR1 is SGHVS and CDR2 FQNEAQ. The CDR3 region has the DNA TGTGCCAGCAGCTTAGTTGGGGGGACTAGCTCCTACAATGAGCAGTTCTTC. It translates to CASSLVGGTSSYNEQFF.

This clonotype was seen many times. V is TRBV7-2 and J is TRBJ1-1; the D gene is possibly TRBD1 (5 bases). This CDR3 region has 14 residues. Trimming removed 2 bases at V and 4 bases at J, with 11 bases between. The germline gives CDR1 SGHTA, CDR2 FQGNSA. CDR3: CASSLQGLGTEAFF. In DNA form, the CDR3 reads TGTGCCAGCAGCTTACAGGGTCTAGGCACTGAAGCTTTCTTT.

This clonotype has just a few counts. V usage is TRBV5-1 and J usage is TRBJ2-2; D is undetermined. Per germline, CDR1 SGHRS and CDR2 YFSETQ. V was trimmed by 0 bases and J by 6 bases, leaving 9 bases between them. The CDR3 runs 14 residues. CDR3 protein: CASSLEITSGELFF. The CDR3 bases are TGCGCCAGCAGCTTGGAGATTACGTCCGGGGAGCTGTTTTTT.

This clonotype has at least ten counts. The chain is built from TRBV7-6 and TRBJ2-1, with unresolved D. CDR1 and CDR2 (germline): SGHVS, FNYEAQ. V was shortened by 1 base and J by 13 bases, with 17 bases between the two germline ends. The CDR3 has 14 amino acids. CDR3 DNA: TGTGCCAGCAGCTTAGTAGGCCCTGGTTCGTGCCAGTTCTTC. Translating it yields CASSLVGPGSCQFF.

Remarks on this clonotype: One junction end does not reproduce the germline sequence, and a read error may be involved. The V call is TRBV4-1, the J call TRBJ2-2, with D possibly matching TRBD2 (6 bases). Germline assignment: CDR1 MGHRA and CDR2 YSYEKL. The length of the CDR3 is 13 residues. The CDR3, as DNA: TGCGCAAGCAAGCCCGGAGGGGCCGGGGAGCTGTTTTTT. This sequence encodes CASKPGGAGELFF.